Following are 14 T cell receptor beta chains from one sample sequenced in a study of T cell responses to AZD1222 COVID-19 vaccine. Clones were read by immunoSEQ multiplex PCR, and TCRdb kept only the in-frame ones, dropping some. The data show approximately 90,000 clones, 85% to 95% seen once. The material was peripheral blood, obtained on day 0 of AZD1222 vaccination. These receptors came from an adult in good health.

The chain joins TRBV6-5 to TRBJ1-6; D unresolved. V gave up 7 bases and J gave up 3 bases, with 13 bases separating them. CDR3 length: 15 residues. CDR1 and CDR2 (germline): MNHEY, SVGAGI. Here the CDR3 reads CASNQARIYNSPLHF. CDR3 sequence (DNA): TGTGCCAGCAACCAGGCACGGATCTATAATTCACCCCTCCACTTT.

The CDR3 reads CASSVASGGYEQYF. CDR3 sequence (DNA): TGTGCCAGCTCAGTCGCTAGCGGGGGCTACGAGCAGTACTTC. The chain is built from TRBV18 and TRBJ2-7, with 10 positions matching TRBD2. Trimming at V came to 5 bases and at J to 3 bases, leaving 4 bases not matched to a gene. Germline CDR1 KGHSH, CDR2 LQKENI. The CDR3 covers 14 residues.

This clone was seen a single time. V and J are TRBV5-1 and TRBJ1-1; D unclear. The V gene lost 0 bases and the J gene lost 4 bases, with 7 bases spanning the gap. CDR1 SGHRS and CDR2 YFSETQ come from the germline V gene. The CDR3 extends over 13 amino acids. The CDR3 DNA sequence: TGCGCCAGCAGCTTGGACAGCCTCACTGAAGCTTTCTTT. It specifies CASSLDSLTEAFF.

The CDR3 DNA is TGCAGCGTTCGATTTCGCCTCATGAACACTGAAGCTTTCTTT. Translation gives CSVRFRLMNTEAFF. V is TRBV29-1 and J is TRBJ1-1; no clear D gene. CDR3 length: 14 residues. From germline, CDR1 is SQVTM and CDR2 ANQGSEA. V was trimmed by 5 bases and J by 0 bases, leaving 13 bases between them.

This rearrangement joins TRBV7-2 to TRBJ2-7; D uncertain. Trimming stripped 5 bases from V and 0 bases from J, with 11 bases between. Germline V gene data show CDR1 as SGHTA and CDR2 as FQGNSA. The CDR3 consists of 14 residues. In DNA, the CDR3 is TGTGCCAGCAGCCAGAACAGAAACTCCTACGAGCAGTACTTC. Translating it yields CASSQNRNSYEQYF.

The chain links TRBV7-9 to TRBJ1-4; no clear D. The V end lost 5 bases, the J end lost 0 bases, and 10 bases lay between the germline ends. Germline V lookup: CDR1 SEHNR, CDR2 FQNEAQ (reference sequence). The CDR3 is 15 residues long. In DNA, the CDR3 is TGTGCCAGCAGCCGAACAGCCGCAACTAATGAAAAACTGTTTTTT. It is translated as CASSRTAATNEKLFF.

This clone is a singleton in its sample. This CDR3 is CASSLVESQVGQPQHF. Here the CDR3 DNA reads TGTGCCAGCAGCTTGGTAGAGTCCCAAGTGGGACAGCCCCAGCATTTT. The chain links TRBV7-2 to TRBJ1-5, with D hard to call. The CDR3 contains 16 residues. Trimming took off 3 bases at V and 7 bases at J, with 19 bases between the two ends. Germline CDR1 reads SGHTA; CDR2 reads FQGNSA.

The chain joins TRBV10-3 to TRBJ2-5; 10 nucleotides agree with TRBD2. Germline CDR1 reads ENHRY; CDR2 reads SYGVKD. V trimming: 0 bases; J trimming: 5 bases; junction bases outside the gene matches: 6. This CDR3 is built from 16 residues. CDR3: CAISESSGGATETQYF. The CDR3 bases are TGTGCCATCAGTGAGTCAAGCGGGGGGGCGACGGAGACCCAGTACTTC.

This clone was detected once. CDR3 DNA: TGTGCCAGCAGCTTGCTTTGGGGTACCTACGAGCAGTACTTC. Translating it yields CASSLLWGTYEQYF. The V call is TRBV5-6, the J call TRBJ2-7, with D unclear. The CDR3 runs 14 residues. The germline V and J ends were trimmed by 1 base and 2 bases, with 10 bases remaining between them. CDR1 and CDR2 from the germline V gene are SGHDT and YYEEEE.

The genes are TRBV29-1 and TRBJ2-7; 12 bases match TRBD2. The CDR3 is 14 amino acids. With 6 bases clipped from V and 7 bases from J, the junction kept 10 bases outside the gene matches. The germline gives CDR1 SQVTM, CDR2 ANQGSEA. DNA of the CDR3: TGCAGCGTAAGGACTAGCGGGGTCGGTGGGGAGCAGTACTTC. Translated: CSVRTSGVGGEQYF.

The J gene is TRBJ2-1, the V gene TRBV15, with D unresolved. Trimming pared 0 bases from V and 6 bases from J, leaving 9 bases between. Per germline, CDR1 LNHNV and CDR2 YYDKDF (reference sequence). This CDR3 contains 14 residues. This CDR3 reads CATSRDWSGNEQFF. CDR3 DNA: TGTGCCACCAGCAGAGATTGGTCAGGCAATGAGCAGTTCTTC.

The genes are TRBV7-6 and TRBJ2-7; 9 nucleotides match TRBD1. The CDR3 is 16 residues long. V lost 2 bases to trimming and J lost 3 bases; unmatched junction nucleotides: 8. Germline values: CDR1 SGHVS, CDR2 FNYEAQ. The chain's CDR3 is CASSLRSGTGIYEQYF. The CDR3 DNA reads TGTGCCAGCAGCTTAAGATCCGGGACAGGGATCTACGAGCAGTACTTC.

The J gene is TRBJ1-2, the V gene TRBV10-2, with D unresolved. The CDR3 covers 13 residues. Germline assignment: CDR1 WSHSY and CDR2 SAAADI. Trimming shortened V by 6 bases and J by 5 bases, and 13 bases separated the two germline ends. The CDR3 protein is CASSPERDYGYTF. The CDR3 DNA is TGCGCCAGCAGCCCCGAGAGGGATTATGGCTACACCTTC.

J is TRBJ2-3 and V is TRBV6-5; D might be TRBD1 (5 bases). V lost 6 bases to trimming and J lost 6 bases, with 13 bases between them. The length of the CDR3 is 13 residues. Germline CDR1 and CDR2: MNHEY and SVGAGI. CDR3 DNA sequence: TGTGCCAGCAGCCTACAAGGGGATGATACGCAGTATTTT. It translates to CASSLQGDDTQYF.